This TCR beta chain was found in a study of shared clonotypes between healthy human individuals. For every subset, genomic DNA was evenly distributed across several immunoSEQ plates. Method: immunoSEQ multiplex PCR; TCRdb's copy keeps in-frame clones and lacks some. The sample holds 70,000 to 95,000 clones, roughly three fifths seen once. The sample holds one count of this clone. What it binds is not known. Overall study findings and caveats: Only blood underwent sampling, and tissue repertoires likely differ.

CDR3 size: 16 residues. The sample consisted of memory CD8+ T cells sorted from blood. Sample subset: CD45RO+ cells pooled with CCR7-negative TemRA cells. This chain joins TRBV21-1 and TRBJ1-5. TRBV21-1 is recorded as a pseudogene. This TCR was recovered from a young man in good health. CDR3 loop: CASSKDIRVGNQPQHF. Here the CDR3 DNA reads TGTGCCAGCAGCAAAGATATAAGGGTGGGCAATCAGCCCCAGCATTTT.